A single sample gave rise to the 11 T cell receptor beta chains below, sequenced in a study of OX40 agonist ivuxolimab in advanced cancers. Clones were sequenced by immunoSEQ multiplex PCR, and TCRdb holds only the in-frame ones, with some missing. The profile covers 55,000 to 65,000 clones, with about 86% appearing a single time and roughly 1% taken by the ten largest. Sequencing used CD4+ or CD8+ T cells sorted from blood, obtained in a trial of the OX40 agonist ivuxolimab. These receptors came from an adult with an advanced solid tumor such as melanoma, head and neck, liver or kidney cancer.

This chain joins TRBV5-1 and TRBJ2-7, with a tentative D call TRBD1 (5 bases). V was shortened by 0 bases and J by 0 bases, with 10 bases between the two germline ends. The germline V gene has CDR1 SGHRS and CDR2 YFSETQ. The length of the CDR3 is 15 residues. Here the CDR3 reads CASSLAQGSSYEQYF. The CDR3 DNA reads TGCGCCAGCAGCTTGGCCCAGGGAAGCTCCTACGAGCAGTACTTC.

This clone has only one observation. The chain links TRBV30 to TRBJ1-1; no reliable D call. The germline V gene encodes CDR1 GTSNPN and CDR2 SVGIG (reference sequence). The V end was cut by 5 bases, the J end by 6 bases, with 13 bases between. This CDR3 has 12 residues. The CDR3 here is CAWGKMRAEAFF. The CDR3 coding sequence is TGTGCCTGGGGGAAGATGAGGGCTGAAGCTTTCTTT.

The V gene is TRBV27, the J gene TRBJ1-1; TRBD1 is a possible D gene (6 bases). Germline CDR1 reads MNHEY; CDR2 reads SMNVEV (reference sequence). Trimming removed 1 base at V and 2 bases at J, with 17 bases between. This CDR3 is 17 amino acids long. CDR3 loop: CASSLWRGRGTNTEAFF. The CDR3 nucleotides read TGTGCCAGCAGTTTATGGCGGGGGCGCGGGACCAACACTGAAGCTTTCTTT.

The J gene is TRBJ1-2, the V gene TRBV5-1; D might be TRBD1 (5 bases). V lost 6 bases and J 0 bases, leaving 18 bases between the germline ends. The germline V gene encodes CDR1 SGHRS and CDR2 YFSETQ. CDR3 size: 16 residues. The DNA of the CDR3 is TGCGCCAGCAACCAGGGTTCGGGGTTAACTAACTATGGCTACACCTTC. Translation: CASNQGSGLTNYGYTF.

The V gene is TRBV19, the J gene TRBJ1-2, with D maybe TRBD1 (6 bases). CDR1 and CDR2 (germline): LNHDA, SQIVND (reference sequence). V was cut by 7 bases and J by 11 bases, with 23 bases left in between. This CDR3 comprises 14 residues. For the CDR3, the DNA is TGTGCCAGTACGCAACAGGGCTTTGAGACCCGGTACACCTTC. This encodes CASTQQGFETRYTF.

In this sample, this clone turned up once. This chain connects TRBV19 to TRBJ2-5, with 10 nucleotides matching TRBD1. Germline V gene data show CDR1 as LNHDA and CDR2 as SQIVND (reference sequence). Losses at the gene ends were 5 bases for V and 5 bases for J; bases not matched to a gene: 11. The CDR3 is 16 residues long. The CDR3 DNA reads TGTGCCAGTAGTTCATCCGGGACAGGGGTGGGGGAGACCCAGTACTTC. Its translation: CASSSSGTGVGETQYF.

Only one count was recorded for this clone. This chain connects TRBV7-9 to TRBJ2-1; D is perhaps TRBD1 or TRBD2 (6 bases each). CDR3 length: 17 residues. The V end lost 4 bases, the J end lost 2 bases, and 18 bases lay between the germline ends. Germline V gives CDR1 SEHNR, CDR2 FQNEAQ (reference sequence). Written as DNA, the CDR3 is TGTGCCAGCAGCTCCGGGGGCCCCTCGTCGGCCTACAATGAGCAGTTCTTC. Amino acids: CASSSGGPSSAYNEQFF.

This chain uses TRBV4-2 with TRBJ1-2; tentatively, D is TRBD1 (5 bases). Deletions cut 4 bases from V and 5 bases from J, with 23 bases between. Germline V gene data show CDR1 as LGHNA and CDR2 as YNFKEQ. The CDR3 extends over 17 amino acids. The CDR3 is CASSPEPSGASGYGYTF. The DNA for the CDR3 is TGTGCCAGCAGCCCAGAACCTAGTGGGGCGAGCGGGTATGGCTACACCTTC.

In DNA, the CDR3 is TGTGCCAGCTCACCACCGGGGGGGGCTACCAATGAGCAGTTCTTC. Protein product: CASSPPGGATNEQFF. V usage is TRBV18 and J usage is TRBJ2-1, with D perhaps matching TRBD2 (7 bases). The V and J ends lost 0 bases and 6 bases respectively, with 12 bases between them. CDR3 length: 15 residues. Per the germline V gene, CDR1 is KGHSH and CDR2 is LQKENI.

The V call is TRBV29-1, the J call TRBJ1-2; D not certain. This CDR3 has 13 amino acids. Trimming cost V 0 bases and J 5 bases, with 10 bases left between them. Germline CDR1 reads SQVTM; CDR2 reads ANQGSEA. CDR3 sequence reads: CSVEDHSTYGYTF. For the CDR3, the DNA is TGCAGCGTTGAAGATCACAGTACTTATGGCTACACCTTC.

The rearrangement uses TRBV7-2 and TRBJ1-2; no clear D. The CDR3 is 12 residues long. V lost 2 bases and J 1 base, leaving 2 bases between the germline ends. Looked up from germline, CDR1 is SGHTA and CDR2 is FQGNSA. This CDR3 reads CASSLNNYGYTF. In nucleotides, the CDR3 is TGTGCCAGCAGCTTAAATAACTATGGCTACACCTTC.